The sequence of this T cell receptor beta chain was determined in a study of CXCR3 chemokines and chemotherapy response in bladder cancer. This clonotype is judged medium-sized (0.01 to 0.1%). V was clipped by 4 bases and J by 8 bases; unmatched bases: 3. The CDR3 loop spans 12 amino acids. Germline values: CDR1 LNHDA, CDR2 SQIVND (reference sequence). Each CDR3 protein gets one entry after TCRdb re-called the PCR reads with MiXCR. The sample has roughly 5,000 distinct CDR3 sequences; about 15% are singletons. The V call is TRBV19, the J call TRBJ1-2; 8 bases fit TRBD1. This sample was obtained from a patient whose treatment included neoadjuvant chemotherapy. The source is a human donor with bladder cancer that responded to neoadjuvant chemotherapy. Here the CDR3 DNA reads TGTGCCAGTAGTACCCGACAGGGGGGCTACACCTTC. Translated, it gives CASSTRQGGYTF.